Listed below are T cell receptor beta chains from one sample, sequenced in a study of blood T cell repertoires in COVID-19. Profiling relied on immunoSEQ multiplex PCR, and the TCRdb table lists in-frame clones only, not all of them. The repertoire holds about 30,000 clones, roughly 80% seen once, with approximately 8.6% in the top ten. Sequenced: peripheral blood. These receptors were collected from a woman between 65 and 79 years old with active or convalescent COVID-19. Each CDR3 is given with its conserved first and last residue. The D gene is left open where the match is weak. Clone sizes are given selectively: once, few, many, or a class where the clone is expanded.

.,.,TRBV2,TRBJ1-1,CASSEQGRGKARTEAFF,TGTGCCAGCAGTGAACAGGGCAGGGGTAAGGCTCGAACTGAAGCTTTCTTT
.,.,TRBV19,TRBJ2-3,CASSGTFTDTQYF,TGTGCCAGTTCAGGCACATTTACAGATACGCAGTATTTT
.,.,TRBV15,TRBJ2-7,CATSRGQFPYEQYF,TGTGCCACCAGCAGAGGACAGTTCCCCTACGAGCAGTACTTC
TRBD2,.,TRBV11-2,TRBJ2-3,CASSRTSGSIYTQYF,TGTGCCAGCAGTCGGACTAGCGGGTCGATTTATACGCAGTATTTT
TRBD2,medium-sized,TRBV7-9,TRBJ2-1,CASVAGLLNEQFF,TGTGCCAGCGTAGCGGGATTGCTCAATGAGCAGTTCTTC
.,.,TRBV5-1,TRBJ1-5,CASSLRGGDQPQHF,TGCGCCAGCAGCTTGAGGGGAGGGGATCAGCCCCAGCATTTT
TRBD1,.,TRBV3-1/TRBV3-2,TRBJ1-1,CASSLQGAGLGEAFF,TGTGCCAGCAGCCTCCAGGGGGCTGGTCTTGGTGAAGCTTTCTTT
TRBD2,.,TRBV4-1,TRBJ2-1,CASSHTAGTSWEQFF,TGCGCCAGCAGCCATACCGCCGGGACTAGCTGGGAGCAGTTCTTC
.,.,TRBV7-2,TRBJ1-1,CASSSRGSGANTEAFF,TGTGCCAGCAGCTCAAGGGGATCAGGGGCGAACACTGAAGCTTTCTTT
.,once,TRBV6-5,TRBJ2-3,CASRRGGVNTDTQYF,TGTGCCAGCAGGAGGGGCGGGGTTAACACAGATACGCAGTATTTT
.,few,TRBV6-2/TRBV6-3,TRBJ2-7,CASSYGTSHLYEQYF,TGTGCCAGCAGTTACGGAACTAGCCACCTCTACGAGCAGTACTTC
.,.,TRBV21-1,TRBJ2-7,CASSPRGGLAALSEQYF,TGTGCCAGCAGCCCCAGGGGGGGACTAGCGGCCCTCTCCGAGCAGTACTTC
.,once,TRBV28,TRBJ1-5,CASDDSNQPQHF,TGTGCCAGCGACGACAGTAATCAGCCCCAGCATTTT
.,.,TRBV30,TRBJ1-6,CASMWGRTYNSPLHF,TGTGCCTCCATGTGGGGGAGGACCTATAATTCACCCCTCCACTTT
TRBD1,.,TRBV15,TRBJ1-1,CATSRGDRGTGNTEAFF,TGTGCCACCAGCAGGGGGGACAGGGGGACAGGGAACACTGAAGCTTTCTTT
.,.,TRBV7-2,TRBJ1-2,CASSPDSAPELPYGYTF,TGTGCCAGCAGCCCGGACAGCGCCCCGGAGTTACCCTATGGCTACACCTTC
TRBD1,once,TRBV29-1,TRBJ1-1,CSVEAPGTGGMNTEAFF,TGCAGCGTTGAAGCACCCGGGACAGGGGGAATGAACACTGAAGCTTTCTTT
TRBD1,once,TRBV6-5,TRBJ1-5,CASSWTGGIDQPQHF,TGTGCCAGCAGTTGGACAGGGGGCATAGATCAGCCCCAGCATTTT
.,.,TRBV6-5,TRBJ1-2,CASSYSSHSPYGYTF,TGTGCCAGCAGTTACTCATCCCACAGCCCCTATGGCTACACCTTC
TRBD2,.,TRBV6-2/TRBV6-3,TRBJ2-1,CASSYSGQALAGVDRNEQFF,TGTGCCAGCAGTTACTCGGGACAGGCACTAGCGGGAGTAGATCGCAATGAGCAGTTCTTC
TRBD2,.,TRBV7-2,TRBJ2-2,CASSGLAGGRNTGELFF,TGTGCCAGCAGCGGACTAGCGGGAGGGCGGAACACCGGGGAGCTGTTTTTT
TRBD2,.,TRBV11-2,TRBJ2-1,CASSLDQGGSSYNEQFF,TGTGCCAGCAGCTTAGATCAAGGCGGGAGCTCCTACAATGAGCAGTTCTTC
.,.,TRBV11-3,TRBJ2-7,CASSSGPRQDEQYF,TGTGCCAGCAGCTCCGGTCCTCGACAGGACGAGCAGTACTTC
TRBD1,once,TRBV2,TRBJ1-2,CASSEAGTGAGYGYTF,TGTGCCAGCAGTGAAGCCGGGACAGGGGCTGGGTATGGCTACACCTTC
TRBD2,.,TRBV13,TRBJ2-5,CASSLGGIQETQYF,TGTGCCAGCAGCTTGGGGGGGATTCAAGAGACCCAGTACTTC
.,few,TRBV6-1,TRBJ1-4,CASSEYQGSEKLFF,TGTGCCAGCAGTGAGTACCAGGGAAGCGAAAAACTGTTTTTT
TRBD1,few,TRBV10-2,TRBJ1-1,CASSEKGQQAFF,TGCGCCAGCAGTGAGAAGGGACAGCAAGCTTTCTTT
TRBD2,.,TRBV7-2,TRBJ2-5,CASSLGGVQETQYF,TGTGCCAGCAGCTTGGGGGGGGTCCAAGAGACCCAGTACTTC
TRBD2,.,TRBV25-1,TRBJ2-5,CASSGSGGLETQYF,TGTGCCAGCAGTGGTAGCGGGGGGCTGGAGACCCAGTACTTC
.,.,TRBV6-4,TRBJ1-2,CASSQLPGLGLYTF,TGTGCCAGCAGTCAACTGCCGGGACTGGGGCTCTACACCTTC
TRBD1,.,TRBV27,TRBJ1-6,CASSLGDRFLNNSPLHF,TGTGCCAGCAGTTTAGGGGACAGGTTCCTCAATAATTCACCCCTCCACTTT
.,.,TRBV30,TRBJ2-5,CAWSSGETQYF,TGTGCCTGGAGTTCGGGAGAGACCCAGTACTTC
.,.,TRBV30,TRBJ1-4,CAWSVRLAGEKLFF,TGTGCCTGGAGTGTGAGACTGGCCGGCGAAAAACTGTTTTTT
.,.,TRBV19,TRBJ2-5,CASSIAQGETQYF,TGTGCCAGTAGTATAGCCCAGGGGGAGACCCAGTACTTC
TRBD2,few,TRBV6-2/TRBV6-3,TRBJ2-2,CASSYVSGRSTNTGELFF,TGTGCCAGCAGTTATGTTAGCGGGAGGTCAACGAACACCGGGGAGCTGTTTTTT
TRBD1,.,TRBV3-1/TRBV3-2,TRBJ2-7,CASSQGTGRQYF,TGTGCCAGCAGCCAAGGGACAGGGCGGCAGTACTTC
TRBD1,few,TRBV19,TRBJ2-7,CASSGPPEQGGYEQYF,TGTGCCAGTAGTGGTCCCCCCGAACAGGGGGGCTACGAGCAGTACTTC
TRBD1,.,TRBV19,TRBJ2-1,CASSGTGFSGEQFF,TGTGCCAGTAGTGGGACAGGGTTTTCCGGTGAGCAGTTCTTC
.,.,TRBV5-1,TRBJ2-6,CASSLVLSGANVLTF,TGCGCCAGCAGCTTGGTTCTCTCTGGGGCCAACGTCCTGACTTTC
TRBD2,.,TRBV9,TRBJ2-3,CASSSAPGLAITDTQYF,TGTGCCAGCAGCTCCGCCCCGGGACTAGCAATCACAGATACGCAGTATTTT
TRBD2,.,TRBV29-1,TRBJ2-3,CSVDKRDENTDTQYF,TGCAGCGTTGATAAGCGGGATGAGAACACAGATACGCAGTATTTT
.,.,TRBV3-1/TRBV3-2,TRBJ1-4,CASSHHREGGKLFF,TGTGCCAGCAGCCACCACAGGGAAGGTGGAAAACTGTTTTTT
.,.,TRBV19,TRBJ1-4,CASSSPRGTNEKLFF,TGTGCCAGTAGTTCCCCCCGGGGGACTAATGAAAAACTGTTTTTT
.,.,TRBV6-5,TRBJ1-3,CASRKGAGNTIYF,TGTGCCAGCAGGAAAGGGGCTGGAAACACCATATATTTT
TRBD1,.,TRBV4-3,TRBJ2-3,CASSQDQGGQGQDTQYF,TGCGCCAGCAGCCAAGATCAAGGGGGACAGGGGCAGGATACGCAGTATTTT
.,.,TRBV7-2,TRBJ2-1,CASSFKDKQFF,TGTGCCAGCAGCTTCAAGGACAAGCAGTTCTTC
.,.,TRBV4-3,TRBJ2-1,CASSQDYGGPYNEQFF,TGCGCCAGCAGCCAAGATTACGGGGGGCCTTACAATGAGCAGTTCTTC
.,.,TRBV7-2,TRBJ1-5,CASSFVFNQPQHF,TGTGCCAGCAGCTTTGTCTTCAATCAGCCCCAGCATTTT
TRBD1,.,TRBV6-2/TRBV6-3,TRBJ1-6,CASSYIRGTGGLSPLHF,TGTGCCAGCAGTTACATCCGCGGGACAGGGGGATTATCACCCCTCCACTTT
.,few,TRBV10-3,TRBJ1-1,CAISEPGPRKSEAFF,TGTGCCATCAGTGAGCCAGGGCCACGGAAATCTGAAGCTTTCTTT
TRBD1,.,TRBV25-1,TRBJ2-1,CASSITGGPYNEQFF,TGTGCCAGCAGTATTACAGGGGGGCCATACAATGAGCAGTTCTTC
TRBD2,few,TRBV7-7,TRBJ2-5,CASSLGLGGGETQYF,TGTGCTAGCAGCTTAGGGTTGGGCGGGGGAGAGACCCAGTACTTC
.,.,TRBV2,TRBJ2-7,CASSEEAWEGVYEQYF,TGTGCCAGCAGTGAAGAGGCGTGGGAGGGGGTCTACGAGCAGTACTTC
TRBD1,.,TRBV18,TRBJ1-2,CASSPGTDYGYTF,TGTGCCAGCTCACCCGGGACAGACTATGGCTACACCTTC
.,.,TRBV5-6,TRBJ1-2,CASSLRGGYTF,TGTGCCAGCAGCTTGCGAGGGGGCTACACCTTC
TRBD1,.,TRBV7-2,TRBJ1-6,CASSGPGQGTSPLHF,TGTGCCAGCAGCGGGCCGGGACAGGGAACTTCACCCCTCCACTTT
.,.,TRBV18,TRBJ1-2,CASSPGTESYTF,TGTGCCAGCTCACCCGGCACGGAGAGCTACACCTTC